The clone carrying this TCR beta chain has more than one count but fewer than ten. As yet, its antigen is unknown. This record belongs to a study of response to subunit inactivated influenza vaccine. V was clipped by 6 bases and J by 2 bases, with 14 bases between them. CDR3 length: 15 amino acids. Study-wide results and limits: Authors suggested that a seasonal influenza vaccination recruits few new T cells each time.

Each CDR3 protein is one row after TCRdb ran MiXCR on the RT-PCR reads. The sample consists of some 300,000 distinct CDR3 sequences, around 20% of them appearing once. The chain recombines TRBV12-3 or TRBV12-4 with TRBJ1-5, with a weak D call TRBD1 (5 bases). The sequence was collected from a man between 50 and 70 years old who received an inactivated influenza vaccine. The source material was PBMCs from blood, sampled about 20 months after vaccination. CDR3 region: CASSINWGGNQPQHF. The DNA for the CDR3 is TGTGCCAGCAGCATCAATTGGGGGGGCAATCAGCCCCAGCATTTT.